This T cell receptor (beta chain) is from a study of healthy donors' naive CD4 and CD8 T cells. A linear amplification protocol produced the TCR libraries from about 450 ng of total RNA. TCRdb re-called the reads through MiXCR, storing one row per CDR3 protein. The repertoire consists of 150,000 to 200,000 distinct CDR3 sequences, with 65% to 75% occurring once and the leading ten covering less than 2.5%. V gave up 6 bases and J gave up 6 bases; unmatched junction bases: 6. Germline-derived CDR1 and CDR2 are SGHKS and YYEKEE (reference sequence). This CDR3 contains 13 residues. The receptor's source is a pool of human donors in good health; the sample pools cells from several healthy donors. Sample: naive CD4+ and CD8+ T cells sorted from blood, pooled from several donors. V and J are TRBV5-5 and TRBJ1-2; TRBD1 matches at 9 bases. CDR3 in amino acids: CASTDGTGHGYTF. The CDR3 DNA reads as TGTGCCAGCACCGACGGGACAGGGCATGGCTACACCTTC.